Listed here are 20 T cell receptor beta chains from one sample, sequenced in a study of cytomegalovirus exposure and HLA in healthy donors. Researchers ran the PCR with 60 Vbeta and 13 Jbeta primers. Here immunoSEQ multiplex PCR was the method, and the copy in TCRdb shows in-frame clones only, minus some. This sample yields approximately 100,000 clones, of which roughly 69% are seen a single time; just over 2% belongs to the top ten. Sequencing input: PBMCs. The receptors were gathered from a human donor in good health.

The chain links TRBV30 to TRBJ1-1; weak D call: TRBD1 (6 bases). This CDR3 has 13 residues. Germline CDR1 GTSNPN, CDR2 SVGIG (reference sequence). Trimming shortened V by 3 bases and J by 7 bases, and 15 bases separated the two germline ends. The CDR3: CAWSANQGCEAFF. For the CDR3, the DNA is TGTGCCTGGAGCGCTAACCAGGGGTGTGAAGCTTTCTTT.

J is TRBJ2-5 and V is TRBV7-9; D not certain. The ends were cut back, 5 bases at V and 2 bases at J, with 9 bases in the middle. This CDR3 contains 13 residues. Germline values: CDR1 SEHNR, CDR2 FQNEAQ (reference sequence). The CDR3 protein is CASSLTAQETQYF. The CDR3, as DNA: TGTGCCAGCAGCCTGACTGCACAAGAGACCCAGTACTTC.

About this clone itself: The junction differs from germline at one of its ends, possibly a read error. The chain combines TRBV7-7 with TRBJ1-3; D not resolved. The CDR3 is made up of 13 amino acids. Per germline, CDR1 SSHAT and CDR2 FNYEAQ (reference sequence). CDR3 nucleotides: TGTGCTAGCAGCTCTACGATGGGAAACACCATATATTTT. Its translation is CASSSTMGNTIYF.

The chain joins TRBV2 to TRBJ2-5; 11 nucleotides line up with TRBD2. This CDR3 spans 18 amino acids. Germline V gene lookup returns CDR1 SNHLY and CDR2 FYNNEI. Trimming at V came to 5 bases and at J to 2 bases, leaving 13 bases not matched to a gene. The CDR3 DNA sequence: TGTGCCAGCAGTCGGATAGCGGGAGGGCCGACGGGGCAAGAGACCCAGTACTTC. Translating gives CASSRIAGGPTGQETQYF.

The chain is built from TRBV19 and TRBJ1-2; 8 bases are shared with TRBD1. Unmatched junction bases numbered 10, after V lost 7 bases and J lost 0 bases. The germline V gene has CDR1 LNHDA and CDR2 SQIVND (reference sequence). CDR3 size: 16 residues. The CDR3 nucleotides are TGTGCCAGTACCGCTGGACAGGGCCGCTCTAACTATGGCTACACCTTC. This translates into CASTAGQGRSNYGYTF.

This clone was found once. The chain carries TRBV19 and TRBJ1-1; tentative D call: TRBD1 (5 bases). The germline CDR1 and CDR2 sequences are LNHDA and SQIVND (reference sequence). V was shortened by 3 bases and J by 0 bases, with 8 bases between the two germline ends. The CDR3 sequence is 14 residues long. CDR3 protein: CASSMGRVNTEAFF. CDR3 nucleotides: TGTGCCAGTAGTATGGGCAGGGTGAACACTGAAGCTTTCTTT. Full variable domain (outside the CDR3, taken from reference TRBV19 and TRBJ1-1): DGGITQSPKYLFRKEGQNVTLSCEQNLNHDAMYWYRQDPGQGLRLIYYSQIVNDFQKGDIAEGYSVSREKKESFPLTVTSAQKNPTAFYLCASSMGRVNTEAFFGQGTRLTVV.

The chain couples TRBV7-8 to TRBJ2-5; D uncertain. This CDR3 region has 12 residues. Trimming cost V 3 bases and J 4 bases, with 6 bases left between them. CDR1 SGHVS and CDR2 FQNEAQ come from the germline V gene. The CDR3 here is CASSFHGETQYF. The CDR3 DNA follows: TGTGCCAGCAGCTTTCACGGAGAGACCCAGTACTTC.

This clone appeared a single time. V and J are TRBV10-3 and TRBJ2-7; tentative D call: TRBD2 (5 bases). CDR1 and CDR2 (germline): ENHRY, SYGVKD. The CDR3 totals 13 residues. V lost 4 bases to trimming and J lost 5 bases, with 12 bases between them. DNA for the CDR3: TGTGCCATCAGTGGGGCCGGGATGAACGAGCAGTACTTC. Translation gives CAISGAGMNEQYF.

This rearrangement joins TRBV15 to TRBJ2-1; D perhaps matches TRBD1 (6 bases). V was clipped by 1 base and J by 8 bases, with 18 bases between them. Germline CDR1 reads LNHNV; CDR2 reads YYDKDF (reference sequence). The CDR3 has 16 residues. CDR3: CATSRGGLGARDEQFF. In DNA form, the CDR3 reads TGTGCCACCAGCAGAGGGGGGCTTGGGGCCCGTGATGAGCAGTTCTTC.

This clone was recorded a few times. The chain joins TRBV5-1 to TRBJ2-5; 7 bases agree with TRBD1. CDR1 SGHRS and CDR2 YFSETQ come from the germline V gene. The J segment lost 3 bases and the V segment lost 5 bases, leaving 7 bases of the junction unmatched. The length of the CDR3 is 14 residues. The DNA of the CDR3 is TGCGCCAGCAGACAGGGGACGGACAAAGAGACCCAGTACTTC. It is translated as CASRQGTDKETQYF.

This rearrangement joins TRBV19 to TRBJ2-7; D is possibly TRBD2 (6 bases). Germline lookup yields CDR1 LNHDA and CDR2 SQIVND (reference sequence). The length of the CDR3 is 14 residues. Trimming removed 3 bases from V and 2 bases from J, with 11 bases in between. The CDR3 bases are TGTGCCAGTAGTATTCCGGGGGAAGCCTACGAGCAGTACTTC. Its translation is CASSIPGEAYEQYF.

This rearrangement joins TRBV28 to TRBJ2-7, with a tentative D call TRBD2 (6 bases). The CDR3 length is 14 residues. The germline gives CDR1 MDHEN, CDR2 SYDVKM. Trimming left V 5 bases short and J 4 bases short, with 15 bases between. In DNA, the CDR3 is TGTGCCAGCAGTCCCCCCCGGGGGTGGTACGAGCAGTACTTC. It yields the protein CASSPPRGWYEQYF.

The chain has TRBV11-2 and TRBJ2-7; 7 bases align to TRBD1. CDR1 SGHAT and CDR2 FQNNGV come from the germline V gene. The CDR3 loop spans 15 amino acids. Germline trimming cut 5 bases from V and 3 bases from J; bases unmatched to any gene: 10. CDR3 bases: TGTGCCAGCAGCATCGGGACAGAGTCTTTCTACGAGCAGTACTTC. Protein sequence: CASSIGTESFYEQYF.

In DNA form, the CDR3 reads TGTGCCAGCAGCTTAAAAGGGACTAGCCAAAAGAACCGATCCTACGAGCAGTACTTC. Translated: CASSLKGTSQKNRSYEQYF. V and J are TRBV7-9 and TRBJ2-7; TRBD2 matches at 9 bases. The germline V gene encodes CDR1 SEHNR and CDR2 FQNEAQ (reference sequence). This CDR3 region has 19 residues. J lost 1 base, V lost 2 bases, and 15 bases had no gene match.

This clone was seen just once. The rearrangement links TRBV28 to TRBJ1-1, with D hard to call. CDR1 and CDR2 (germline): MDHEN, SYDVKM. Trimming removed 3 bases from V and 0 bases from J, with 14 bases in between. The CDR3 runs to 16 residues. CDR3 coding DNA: TGTGCCAGCAGTTTGGTAGAGGGTGTATTGAACACTGAAGCTTTCTTT. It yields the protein CASSLVEGVLNTEAFF.

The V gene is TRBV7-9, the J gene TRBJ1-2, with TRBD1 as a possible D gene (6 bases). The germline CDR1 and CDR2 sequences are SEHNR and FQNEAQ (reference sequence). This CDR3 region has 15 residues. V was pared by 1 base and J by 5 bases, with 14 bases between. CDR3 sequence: CASSLEQGQVYGYTF. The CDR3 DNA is TGTGCCAGCAGCTTAGAGCAGGGGCAGGTTTATGGCTACACCTTC.

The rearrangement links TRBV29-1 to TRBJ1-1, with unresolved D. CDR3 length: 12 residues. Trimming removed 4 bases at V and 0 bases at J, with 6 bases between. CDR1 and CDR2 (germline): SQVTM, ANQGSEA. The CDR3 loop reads CSVAVVNTEAFF. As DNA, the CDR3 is TGCAGCGTTGCGGTAGTGAACACTGAAGCTTTCTTT.

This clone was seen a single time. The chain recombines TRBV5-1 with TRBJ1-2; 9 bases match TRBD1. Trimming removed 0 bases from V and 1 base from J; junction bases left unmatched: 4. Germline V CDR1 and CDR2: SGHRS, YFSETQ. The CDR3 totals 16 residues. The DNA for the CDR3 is TGCGCCAGCAGCTTGGAAGGACAGGGGAATAACTATGGCTACACCTTC. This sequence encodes CASSLEGQGNNYGYTF.

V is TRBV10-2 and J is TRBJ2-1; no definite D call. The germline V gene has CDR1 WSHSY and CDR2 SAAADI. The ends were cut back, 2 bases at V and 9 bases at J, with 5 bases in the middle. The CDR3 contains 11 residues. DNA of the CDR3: TGCGCCAGCAGTGAGGTCGGTGAGCAGTTCTTC. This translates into CASSEVGEQFF.

The DNA for the CDR3 is TGTGCCAGTAGTAACAATCCTAGCGGTGCTAGGAATGAGCAGTTCTTC. The encoded protein is CASSNNPSGARNEQFF. The rearrangement joins TRBV19 to TRBJ2-1; 7 bases line up with TRBD2. This CDR3 has 16 residues. Losses at the gene ends were 4 bases for V and 7 bases for J; bases not matched to a gene: 13. Per germline, CDR1 LNHDA and CDR2 SQIVND (reference sequence).